The source of this T cell receptor (beta chain) is a study of spatial heterogeneity in lung cancer. This CDR3 has 15 residues. V lost 0 bases and J 0 bases, leaving 10 bases between the germline ends. Per germline, CDR1 SQVTM and CDR2 ANQGSEA. TCRdb independently ran MiXCR on the 5' RACE reads; one entry per CDR3 protein. This table has under 150,000 distinct CDR3 sequences, more than 9% appearing once. Time point given: blood at routine non-recurrence follow-up after resection. Sequencing of whole RNA from tumor, nontumor lung or frozen PBMC involved no sorting. This clonotype showed up many times. The TCR comes from a male donor with early-stage non-small cell lung cancer. Specimen: PBMCs, collected at follow-up. The genes are TRBV29-1 and TRBJ2-3; D unclear. The CDR3 loop reads CSVEDRQRSTDTQYF. CDR3 DNA: TGCAGCGTTGAAGACAGGCAGAGAAGCACAGATACGCAGTATTTT.